The sequence of this T cell receptor (beta chain) was determined in a study of spatial heterogeneity in lung cancer. General observations from the study: Mutation tallies in tumors tracked expanded intratumoral alpha and beta TCR counts.

The CDR3 is 12 amino acids. Trimming left V 4 bases short and J 5 bases short, with 11 bases between. The germline V gene encodes CDR1 SQVTM and CDR2 ANQGSEA. This clonotype is medium-sized (0.01 to 0.1%) by share. The target antigen is unknown. Time point denoted: sample taken at primary tumor resection. Each CDR3 protein gets one entry after TCRdb re-called the 5' RACE reads with MiXCR. The sample consists of 1,600 or so distinct CDR3 sequences, more than 4.5% of them appearing once. This clonotype was obtained from a male donor with early-stage non-small cell lung cancer. The chain uses TRBV29-1 and TRBJ1-1; D remains ambiguous. The specimen was lung tumor tissue, collected at surgery. Here the CDR3 reads CSVVLHGTEAFF. Written as DNA, the CDR3 is TGCAGCGTTGTTCTCCATGGGACTGAAGCTTTCTTT.